This TCR beta chain is from a study of immune evolution from preneoplasia to lung adenocarcinoma. Produced via immunoSEQ multiplex PCR; TCRdb's table is partial and in-frame only. Here the sample spans thousands of clones, about 85% being singletons. This sequence was found in an older person with lung adenocarcinoma. Specimen: FFPE minimally invasive lung adenocarcinoma tissue.

This CDR3 reads CASSVRPHDEQFF. In DNA form, the CDR3 reads TGTGCCAGCAGTGTTCGTCCGCACGATGAGCAGTTCTTC. The chain recombines TRBV27 with TRBJ2-1; unclear D gene. From germline, CDR1 is MNHEY and CDR2 SMNVEV (reference sequence). Trimming pared 5 bases from V and 8 bases from J, leaving 13 bases between. The CDR3 length is 13 residues.